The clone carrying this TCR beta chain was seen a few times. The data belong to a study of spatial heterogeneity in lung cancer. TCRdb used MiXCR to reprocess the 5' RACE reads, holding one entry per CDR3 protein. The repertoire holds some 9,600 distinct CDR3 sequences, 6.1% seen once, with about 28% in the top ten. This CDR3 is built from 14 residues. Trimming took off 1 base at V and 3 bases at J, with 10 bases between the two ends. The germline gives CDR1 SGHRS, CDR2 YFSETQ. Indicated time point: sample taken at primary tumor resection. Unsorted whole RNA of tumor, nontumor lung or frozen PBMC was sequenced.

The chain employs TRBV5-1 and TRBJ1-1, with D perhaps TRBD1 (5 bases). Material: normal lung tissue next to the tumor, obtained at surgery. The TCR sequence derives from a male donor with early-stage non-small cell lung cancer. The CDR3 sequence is CASSLRQGDTEAFF. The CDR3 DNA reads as TGCGCCAGCAGCTTGCGGCAGGGCGACACTGAAGCTTTCTTT.